This is a list of T cell receptor beta chains from one sample in a study of OX40 agonist ivuxolimab in advanced cancers. Some clones are missing from TCRdb's copy, which holds only in-frame ones; the method was immunoSEQ multiplex PCR. The sample holds tens of thousands of clones; more than 80% are singletons and the top ten take about 0.99%. The source material was CD4+ or CD8+ T cells sorted from blood, sampled in a trial of the OX40 agonist ivuxolimab. These receptors originate from an adult with an advanced solid tumor such as melanoma, head and neck, liver or kidney cancer. The CDR3 runs from the conserved cysteine through the conserved F or W. Fields, in order: clone size, J gene, V gene, D gene, CDR3 protein, CDR3 DNA. A D gene is named only where the DNA matches it firmly. Expanded clones are given a class, and other clones once, few, many or no size at all.

- TRBJ2-2 TRBV9 TRBD2 CASSVGRTSGRVGELFF TGTGCCAGCAGCGTGGGGCGGACTAGCGGGAGAGTCGGGGAGCTGTTTTTT
- TRBJ2-5 TRBV19 TRBD1 CASSIMWTGHQETQYF TGTGCCAGTAGTATTATGTGGACAGGACACCAAGAGACCCAGTACTTC
- TRBJ1-1 TRBV6-1 - CASRWERVNTEAFF TGTGCCAGCAGGTGGGAGAGGGTTAACACTGAAGCTTTCTTT
- TRBJ2-7 TRBV5-4 - CASSPQGRDEQYF TGTGCCAGCAGCCCCCAGGGAAGAGACGAGCAGTACTTC
once TRBJ1-6 TRBV28 TRBD1 CASSFPSPGQGTLSSYNSPLHF TGTGCCAGCAGTTTTCCCTCACCGGGACAGGGAACCTTAAGCTCCTATAATTCACCCCTCCACTTT
once TRBJ1-5 TRBV19 TRBD1 CASSMGFGQGFSNQPQHF TGTGCCAGTAGTATGGGTTTCGGACAGGGGTTTAGCAATCAGCCCCAGCATTTT
- TRBJ1-1 TRBV13 - CASSLQGYTEAFF TGTGCCAGCAGCTTACAGGGTTATACTGAAGCTTTCTTT
- TRBJ2-3 TRBV7-2 - CASSWDRGTQYF TGTGCCAGCAGCTGGGACCGAGGTACGCAGTATTTT
- TRBJ2-1 TRBV4-1 - CASSPLEGSSYNEQFF TGCGCCAGCAGCCCCCTCGAGGGCAGCTCCTACAATGAGCAGTTCTTC
- TRBJ2-5 TRBV28 - CASSQRGGSGETQYF TGTGCCAGCAGCCAGAGGGGGGGTTCGGGAGAGACCCAGTACTTC
- TRBJ1-3 TRBV5-6 - CASSREGLSGNTIYF TGTGCCAGCAGCAGAGAGGGCCTCTCTGGAAACACCATATATTTT
- TRBJ2-7 TRBV19 TRBD1 CASNGQGREQYF TGTGCCAGTAACGGACAGGGTCGGGAGCAGTACTTC
- TRBJ1-2 TRBV28 - CASSSGQPYGYTF TGTGCCAGCAGCTCTGGACAGCCCTATGGCTACACCTTC
- TRBJ2-5 TRBV28 - CASSSDRRRGTGSRRETQYF TGTGCCAGCAGTTCTGACCGGCGGAGGGGAACGGGGTCACGACGGGAGACCCAGTACTTC
- TRBJ1-2 TRBV18 - CASSPAGRDGYTF TGTGCCAGCTCACCGGCAGGGAGGGATGGCTACACCTTC
- TRBJ1-4 TRBV11-3 - CASSSSQTVREKLFF TGTGCCAGCAGCTCCTCACAGACGGTTCGTGAAAAACTGTTTTTT
few TRBJ2-7 TRBV2 TRBD1 CASTGTGGKEWEQYF TGTGCCAGCACTGGAACAGGGGGCAAGGAATGGGAGCAGTACTTC
- TRBJ2-1 TRBV5-1 - CASSFRTVRSSYNEQFF TGCGCCAGCAGCTTCAGGACAGTCAGGAGCTCCTACAATGAGCAGTTCTTC
- TRBJ2-7 TRBV7-2 - CASSPSFEQYF TGTGCCAGCAGCCCCAGTTTTGAGCAGTACTTC
- TRBJ2-7 TRBV4-1 - CASSPDPGRTYEQYF TGCGCCAGCAGCCCAGACCCGGGACGGACCTACGAGCAGTACTTC
- TRBJ2-3 TRBV5-6 - CASSIGHTDTQYF TGTGCCAGCAGCATCGGACACACAGATACGCAGTATTTT
- TRBJ1-6 TRBV14 - CASSQSGGSYNSPLHF TGTGCCAGCAGCCAATCGGGGGGTTCCTATAATTCACCCCTCCACTTT
- TRBJ2-7 TRBV10-1 - CASSGQPSGEQYF TGCGCCAGCTCGGGACAGCCTAGCGGCGAGCAGTACTTC
- TRBJ2-1 TRBV25-1 - CASSRHELVEQFF TGTGCCAGCAGTCGCCACGAGTTAGTTGAGCAGTTCTTC
- TRBJ2-2 TRBV11-3 - CASSAKYTGELFF TGTGCCAGCTCCGCGAAATACACCGGGGAGCTGTTTTTT
- TRBJ1-1 TRBV29-1 - CSVERQSNTEAFF TGCAGCGTTGAGAGACAGTCGAACACTGAAGCTTTCTTT
- TRBJ1-5 TRBV7-2 - CASSPPAGNNQPQHF TGTGCCAGCAGCCCCCCCGCAGGGAACAATCAGCCCCAGCATTTT
- TRBJ2-7 TRBV28 TRBD1 CASSPTDRLGIEQYF TGTGCCAGCAGTCCAACGGACAGGCTCGGGATCGAGCAGTACTTC
few TRBJ2-2 TRBV7-9 - CASSPLSTGELFF TGTGCCAGCAGCCCCCTGAGCACCGGGGAGCTGTTTTTT
- TRBJ1-4 TRBV6-5 - CASSWGLAEKLFF TGTGCCAGCAGCTGGGGCCTGGCTGAAAAACTGTTTTTT
- TRBJ2-4 TRBV7-2 - CASALDVAKNIQYF TGTGCCAGTGCCTTGGATGTAGCCAAAAACATTCAGTACTTC
- TRBJ2-1 TRBV18 TRBD2 CASSPPLAGGSYNEQFF TGTGCCAGCTCACCACCCCTGGCGGGAGGGTCCTACAATGAGCAGTTCTTC
- TRBJ1-1 TRBV28 - CASSFHQGNTEAFF TGTGCCAGCAGTTTCCATCAGGGTAACACTGAAGCTTTCTTT
- TRBJ1-3 TRBV5-6 TRBD1 CASSWGDSPGSGNTIYF TGTGCCAGCAGCTGGGGGGACAGCCCTGGCTCTGGAAACACCATATATTTT
few TRBJ1-2 TRBV10-3 - CAILSTGKGGYTF TGTGCCATCCTAAGTACAGGGAAAGGAGGCTACACCTTC
- TRBJ2-2 TRBV6-6 - CASSYSGENTGELFF TGTGCCAGCAGTTACTCGGGAGAAAACACCGGGGAGCTGTTTTTT
- TRBJ2-5 TRBV5-6 TRBD2 CASSLGASGRVPSRGYF TGTGCCAGCAGCTTGGGGGCTAGCGGGAGAGTCCCATCAAGAGGGTACTTC
- TRBJ1-3 TRBV28 - CASSLSWSSGNTIYF TGTGCCAGCAGTTTATCTTGGTCCTCTGGAAACACCATATATTTT
- TRBJ2-1 TRBV10-3 - CAISRDPATGQFF TGTGCCATCAGCCGGGACCCCGCTACGGGGCAGTTCTTC